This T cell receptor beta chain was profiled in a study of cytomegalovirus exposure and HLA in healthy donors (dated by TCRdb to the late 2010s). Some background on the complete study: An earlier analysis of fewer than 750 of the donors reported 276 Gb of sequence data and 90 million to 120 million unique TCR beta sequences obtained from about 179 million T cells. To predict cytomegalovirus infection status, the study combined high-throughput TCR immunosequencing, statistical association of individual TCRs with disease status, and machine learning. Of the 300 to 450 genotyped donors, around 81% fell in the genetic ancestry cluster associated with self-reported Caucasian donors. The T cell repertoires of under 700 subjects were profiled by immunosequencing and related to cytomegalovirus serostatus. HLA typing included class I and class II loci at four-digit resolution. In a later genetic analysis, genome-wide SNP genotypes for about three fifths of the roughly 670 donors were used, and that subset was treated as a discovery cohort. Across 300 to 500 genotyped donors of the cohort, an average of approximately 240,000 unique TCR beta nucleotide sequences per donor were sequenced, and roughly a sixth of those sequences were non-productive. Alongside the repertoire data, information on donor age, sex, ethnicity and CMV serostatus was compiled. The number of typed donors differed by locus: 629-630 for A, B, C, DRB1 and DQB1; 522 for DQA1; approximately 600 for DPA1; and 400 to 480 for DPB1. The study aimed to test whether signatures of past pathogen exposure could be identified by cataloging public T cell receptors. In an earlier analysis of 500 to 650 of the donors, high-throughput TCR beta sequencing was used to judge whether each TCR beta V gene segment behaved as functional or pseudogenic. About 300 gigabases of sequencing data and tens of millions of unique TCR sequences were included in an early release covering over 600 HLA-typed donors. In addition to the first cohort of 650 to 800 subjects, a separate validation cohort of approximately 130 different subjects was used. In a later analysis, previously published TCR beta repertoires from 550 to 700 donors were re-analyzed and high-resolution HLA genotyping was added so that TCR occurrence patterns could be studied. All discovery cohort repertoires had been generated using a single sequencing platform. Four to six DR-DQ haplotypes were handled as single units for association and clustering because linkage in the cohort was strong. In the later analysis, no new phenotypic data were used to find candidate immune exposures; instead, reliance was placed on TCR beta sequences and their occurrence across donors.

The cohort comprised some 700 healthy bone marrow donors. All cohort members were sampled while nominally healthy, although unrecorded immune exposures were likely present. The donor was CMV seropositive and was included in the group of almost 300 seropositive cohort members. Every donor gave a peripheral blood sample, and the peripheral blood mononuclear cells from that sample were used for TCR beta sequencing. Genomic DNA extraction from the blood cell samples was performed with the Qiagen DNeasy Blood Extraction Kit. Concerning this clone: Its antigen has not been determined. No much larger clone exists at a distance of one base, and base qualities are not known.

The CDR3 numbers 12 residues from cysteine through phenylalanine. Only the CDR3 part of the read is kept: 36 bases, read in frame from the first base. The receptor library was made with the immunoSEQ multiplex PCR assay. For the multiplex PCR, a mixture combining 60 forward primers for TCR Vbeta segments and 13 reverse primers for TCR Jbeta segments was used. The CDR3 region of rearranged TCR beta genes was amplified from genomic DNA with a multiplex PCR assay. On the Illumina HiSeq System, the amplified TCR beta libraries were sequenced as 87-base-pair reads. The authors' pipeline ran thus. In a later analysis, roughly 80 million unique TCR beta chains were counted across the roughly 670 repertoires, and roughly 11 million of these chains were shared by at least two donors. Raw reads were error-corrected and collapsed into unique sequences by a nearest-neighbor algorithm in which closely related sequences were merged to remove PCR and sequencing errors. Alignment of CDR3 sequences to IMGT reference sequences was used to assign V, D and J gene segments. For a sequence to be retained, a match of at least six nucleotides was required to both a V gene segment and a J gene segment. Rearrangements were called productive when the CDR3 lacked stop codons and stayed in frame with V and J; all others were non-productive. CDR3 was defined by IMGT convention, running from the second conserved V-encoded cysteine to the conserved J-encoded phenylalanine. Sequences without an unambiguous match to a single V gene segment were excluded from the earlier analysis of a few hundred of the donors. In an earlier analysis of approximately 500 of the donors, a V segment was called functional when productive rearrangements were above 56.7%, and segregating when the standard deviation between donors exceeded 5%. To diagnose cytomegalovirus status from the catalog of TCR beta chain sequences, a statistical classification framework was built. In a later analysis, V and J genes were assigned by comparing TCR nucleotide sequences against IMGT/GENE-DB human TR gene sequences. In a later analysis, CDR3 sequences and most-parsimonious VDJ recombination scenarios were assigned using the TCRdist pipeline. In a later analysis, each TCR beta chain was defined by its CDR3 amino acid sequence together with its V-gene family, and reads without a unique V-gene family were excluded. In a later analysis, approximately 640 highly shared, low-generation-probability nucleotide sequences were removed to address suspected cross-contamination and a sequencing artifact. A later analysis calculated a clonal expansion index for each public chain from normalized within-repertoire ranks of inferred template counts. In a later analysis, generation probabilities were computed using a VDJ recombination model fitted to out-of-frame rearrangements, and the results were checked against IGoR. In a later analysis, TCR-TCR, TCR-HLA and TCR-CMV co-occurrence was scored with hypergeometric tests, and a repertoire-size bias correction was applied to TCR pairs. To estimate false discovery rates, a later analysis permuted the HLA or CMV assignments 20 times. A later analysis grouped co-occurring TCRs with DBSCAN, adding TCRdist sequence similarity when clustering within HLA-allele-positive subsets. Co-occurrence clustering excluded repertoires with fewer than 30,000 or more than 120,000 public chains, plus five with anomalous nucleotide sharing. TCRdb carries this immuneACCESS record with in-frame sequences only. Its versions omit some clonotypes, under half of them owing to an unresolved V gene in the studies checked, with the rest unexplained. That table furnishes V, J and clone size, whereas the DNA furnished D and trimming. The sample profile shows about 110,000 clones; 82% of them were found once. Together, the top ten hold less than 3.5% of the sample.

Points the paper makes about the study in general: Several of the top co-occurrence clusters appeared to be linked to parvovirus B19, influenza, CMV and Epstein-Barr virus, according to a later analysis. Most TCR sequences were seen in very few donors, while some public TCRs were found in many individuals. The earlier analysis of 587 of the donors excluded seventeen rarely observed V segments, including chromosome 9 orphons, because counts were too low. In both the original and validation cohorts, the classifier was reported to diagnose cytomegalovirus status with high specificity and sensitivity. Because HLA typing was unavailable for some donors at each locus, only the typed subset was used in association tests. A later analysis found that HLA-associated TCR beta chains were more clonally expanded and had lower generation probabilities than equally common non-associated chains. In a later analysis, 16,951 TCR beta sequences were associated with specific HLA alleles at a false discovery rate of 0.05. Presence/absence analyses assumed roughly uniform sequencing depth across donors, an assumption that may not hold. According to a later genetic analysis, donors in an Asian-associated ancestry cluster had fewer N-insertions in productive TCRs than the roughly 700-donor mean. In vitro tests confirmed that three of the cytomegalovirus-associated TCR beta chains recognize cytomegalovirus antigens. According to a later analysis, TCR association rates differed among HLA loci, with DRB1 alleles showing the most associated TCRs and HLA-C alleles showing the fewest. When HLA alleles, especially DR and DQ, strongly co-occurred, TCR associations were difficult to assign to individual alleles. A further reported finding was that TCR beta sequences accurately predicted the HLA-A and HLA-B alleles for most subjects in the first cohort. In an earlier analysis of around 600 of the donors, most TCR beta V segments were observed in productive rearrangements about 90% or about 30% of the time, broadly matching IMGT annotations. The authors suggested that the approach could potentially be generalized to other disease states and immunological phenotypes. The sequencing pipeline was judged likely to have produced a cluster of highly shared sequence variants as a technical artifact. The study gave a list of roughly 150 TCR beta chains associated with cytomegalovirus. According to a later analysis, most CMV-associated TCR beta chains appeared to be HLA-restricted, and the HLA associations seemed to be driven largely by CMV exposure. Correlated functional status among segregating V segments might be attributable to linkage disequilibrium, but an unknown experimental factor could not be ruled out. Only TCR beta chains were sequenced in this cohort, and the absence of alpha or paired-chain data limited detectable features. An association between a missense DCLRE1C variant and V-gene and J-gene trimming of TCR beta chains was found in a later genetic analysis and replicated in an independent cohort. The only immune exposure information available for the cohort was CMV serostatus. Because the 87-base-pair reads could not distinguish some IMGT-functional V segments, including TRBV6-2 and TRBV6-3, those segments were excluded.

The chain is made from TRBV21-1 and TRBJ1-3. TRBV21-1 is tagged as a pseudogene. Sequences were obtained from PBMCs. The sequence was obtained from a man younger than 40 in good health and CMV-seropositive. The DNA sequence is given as TGTGCCAGCCGTTACTCTGGAAACACCATATATTTT. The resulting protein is CASRYSGNTIYF.